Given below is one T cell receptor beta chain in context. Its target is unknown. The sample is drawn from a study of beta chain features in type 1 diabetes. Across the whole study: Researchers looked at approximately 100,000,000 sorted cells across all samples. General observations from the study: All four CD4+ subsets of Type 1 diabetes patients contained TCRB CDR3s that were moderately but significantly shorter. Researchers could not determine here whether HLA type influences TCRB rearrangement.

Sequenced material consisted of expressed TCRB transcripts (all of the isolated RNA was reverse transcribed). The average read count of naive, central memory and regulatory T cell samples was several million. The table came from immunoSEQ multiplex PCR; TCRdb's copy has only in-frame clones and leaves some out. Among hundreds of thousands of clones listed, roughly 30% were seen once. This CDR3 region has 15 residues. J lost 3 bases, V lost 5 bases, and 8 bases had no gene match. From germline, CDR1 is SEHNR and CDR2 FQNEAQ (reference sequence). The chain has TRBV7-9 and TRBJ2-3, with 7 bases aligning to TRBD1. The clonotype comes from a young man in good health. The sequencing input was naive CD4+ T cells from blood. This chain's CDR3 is CASSRQGAGTDTQYF. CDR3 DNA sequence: TGTGCCAGCAGCCGACAGGGAGCTGGGACAGATACGCAGTATTTT.